The present T cell receptor beta chain was sequenced within a study of OX40 agonist ivuxolimab in advanced cancers. V was shortened by 2 bases and J by 4 bases, with 7 bases between the two germline ends. The CDR3 totals 13 residues. Germline CDR1 LGHNT, CDR2 FRNRAP. Cycle 7 day 1, cycle 4 day 1, and baseline were the timepoints at which blood was sampled. Measured with immunoSEQ multiplex PCR; TCRdb has only the in-frame clones, and not every one. The sample carries 55,000 to 65,000 clones, roughly nine tenths recorded once. The chain combines TRBV12-5 with TRBJ2-3, with a possible D match to TRBD1 (6 bases). The sample in question was CD4+ or CD8+ T cells sorted from blood, obtained in a trial of the OX40 agonist ivuxolimab. The TCR sequence derives from an adult with an advanced solid tumor such as melanoma, head and neck, liver or kidney cancer. In nucleotides, the CDR3 is TGTGCTAGTGGTTTGACAGGGCCAGATACGCAGTATTTT. Residues: CASGLTGPDTQYF.